What follows are 9 T cell receptor beta chains derived from one specimen sequenced in a study of tumor-infiltrating lymphocytes in primary liver carcinoma. The researchers produced TCR beta cDNA from roughly 500 ng total RNA with a constant-region primer. TCR beta libraries came from three nested multiplex PCR rounds using slightly modified ARM-PCR. TRBV1-TRBV30 forward and Cbeta reverse primers drove the first two roughly 10-cycle rounds. In TCRdb, the multiplex PCR reads were re-called with MiXCR into one record per CDR3 protein. This table holds about 110,000 distinct CDR3 sequences, about four fifths found once. Co-extraction yielded RNA and DNA from approximately 22-30 mg of unsorted bulk tissue. Sequencing was carried out using liver tumor tissue from sampling region 3. The subset is: tumor region T3, left-lateral pole. The origin of the receptors is a man in his forties or fifties with primary liver carcinoma and hepatitis B virus infection.

As regards this clonotype: Relative to the germline gene, one junction end is altered; a read error may explain this. The V gene is TRBV12-3 or TRBV12-4, the J gene TRBJ1-2, with D possibly being TRBD1 (5 bases). This CDR3 has 15 residues. CDR3 sequence: CASSLSTGVNYDYTF. Here the CDR3 DNA reads TGTGCCAGCAGTTTATCTACGGGGGTTAACTATGACTACACCTTC.

Points on this clonotype: Mismatch with germline at one junction end may stem from a read error. The chain links TRBV24-1 to TRBJ2-1, with 7 bases that match TRBD2. Looked up from germline, CDR1 is KGHDR and CDR2 is SFDVKD. CDR3 size: 17 residues. This CDR3 reads CAASEYSTTSSYNERFF. Here the CDR3 DNA reads TGTGCCGCCAGTGAATATTCTACGACTAGCTCCTACAATGAGCGGTTCTTC.

Points on this clonotype: One end of the junction fails to match germline, which may point to a read error. The genes are TRBV4-1 and TRBJ2-3; weak D call: TRBD2 (5 bases). CDR3 size: 18 residues. CDR1 is MGHRA and CDR2 is YSYEKL in the germline V gene. CDR3 nucleotide sequence: TGCGCCAGCAGCTCTTCAGGAGGCCCCGCTGGCGGCCGAGAGACCCAGTATTTC. Amino acid sequence: CASSSSGGPAGGRETQYF.

This clonotype came up once. Mismatch with germline at one junction end may stem from a read error. The gene calls are TRBV11-2 and TRBJ2-3, with 14 nucleotides matching TRBD2. Germline V lookup: CDR1 SGHAT, CDR2 FQNNGV. The CDR3 contains 16 residues. The DNA of the CDR3 is TGTACCAGTAGCTCGGGACTAGCGGGAGTATTGGATACGCAGTATTTT. Its protein is CTSSSGLAGVLDTQYF.

V gene TRBV30 combines with J gene TRBJ1-2, with D possibly matching TRBD1 (5 bases). The CDR3 runs to 13 residues. Deletions cut 4 bases from V and 2 bases from J, with 11 bases between. Germline CDR1 and CDR2: GTSNPN and SVGIG (reference sequence). The CDR3 sequence: CAWIGHDNYGYTF. In DNA, the CDR3 is TGTGCCTGGATAGGACATGACAACTATGGCTACACCTTC.

Remarks on this clonotype: A read error may explain this, as a much larger clone is one base away. This chain connects TRBV28 to TRBJ1-5, with D tentatively TRBD1 (5 bases). V gave up 5 bases and J gave up 2 bases, with 10 bases separating them. Germline CDR1 is MDHEN and CDR2 is SYDVKM. The CDR3 is 14 amino acids. CDR3 sequence: CASSRTLGNQPQHF. CDR3 bases: TGTGCCAGCAGTCGGACACTTGGCAATCAGCCCCAGCATTTT.

As for this clonotype: Sequence at one end of the junction differs from germline and may be a read error. This chain joins TRBV5-6 and TRBJ2-1; D may correspond to TRBD1 or TRBD2 (5 bases each). The CDR3 runs to 18 residues. Germline CDR1 is SGHDT and CDR2 is YYEEEE. CDR3 protein: CTSSLVREIRDGINEQFF. CDR3 DNA sequence: TGTACCAGCAGCTTGGTAAGGGAAATTAGGGACGGGATTAATGAGCAGTTTTTC. The entire variable domain, with the rest obtained from reference TRBV5-6 and TRBJ2-1, is as follows: DAGVTQSPTHLIKTRGQQVTLRCSPKSGHDTVSWYQQALGQGPQFIFQYYEEEERQRGNFPDRFSGHQFPNYSSELNVNALLLGDSALYLCTSSLVREIRDGINEQFFGPGTRLTVL.

To note about this clonotype: One end of the junction is discordant with germline, which a read error may explain. The chain employs TRBV7-8 and TRBJ1-6; the D gene is possibly TRBD1 (5 bases). The CDR3 runs to 17 residues. Germline V gene data show CDR1 as SGHVS and CDR2 as FQNEAQ. The CDR3, as DNA: TGTGCCAGCATCTTACCTCCTCGCGGGACCCTTAATTCACCCCTCCACTTT. Protein: CASILPPRGTLNSPLHF.

The sample holds a few counts of this clonotype. The CDR3 does not close with the conserved phenylalanine or tryptophan, likely indicating a read error. The V call is TRBV10-3, the J call TRBJ1-2; D remains unclear. CDR1 ENHRY and CDR2 SYGVKD come from the germline V gene. V gave up 0 bases and J gave up 5 bases, with 10 bases separating them. This CDR3 contains 14 residues. The CDR3, as DNA: TGTGCCATCAGTGAGTCAACTCAAGGTTATGGCTACACCTCC. Residues: CAISESTQGYGYTS.